This T cell receptor (beta chain) was identified in a study of tumor-infiltrating lymphocytes in primary liver carcinoma. About the research overall: Stage T1-T3 N0M0 and a size of about 4.2 to 10 cm characterized the tumors.

The germline V gene has CDR1 MGHRA and CDR2 YSYEKL. Trimming removed 5 bases at V and 8 bases at J, with 18 bases between. The CDR3 covers 15 residues. The study co-extracted DNA and RNA from around 20-30 mg of unsorted bulk tissue. HBV chronically infected the treatment-naive patients. Sampling of each tumor involved five separate regions. Total RNA amounting to around 450 ng was the source from which TCR beta cDNA was made with a constant-region primer. ARM-PCR was slightly modified, and three nested multiplex PCR rounds with it gave rise to the TCR beta libraries. Researchers ran the first two PCR rounds for approximately 10 cycles each with TRBV1-TRBV30 forward primers and a C-beta reverse primer. TCRdb itself ran the multiplex PCR reads through MiXCR, one entry per CDR3 protein. The sample records roughly 22,000 distinct CDR3 sequences, 75% to 85% being singletons. Findings and caveats of the study: Tumor samples exhibited a significantly greater top-250-clone fraction than blood samples (p = 0.039).

There are many counts of this clonotype. Its antigen is unknown. Specimen: liver tumor tissue from sampling region 2. The subset denotes: tumor region T2, inferior pole. The clonotype comes from a woman in her twenties or thirties with primary liver carcinoma and hepatitis B virus infection. J is TRBJ1-4 and V is TRBV4-1; tentatively, D is TRBD1 (5 bases). The CDR3 loop reads CASSSPPDRGEKLFF. The CDR3 nucleotides read TGCGCCAGCAGCTCACCTCCGGACCGGGGGGAAAAACTGTTTTTT.